This T cell receptor (beta chain) was retrieved from a study of T cell responses to AZD1222 COVID-19 vaccine. Study-level findings and limits: A reported finding is that nearly half of spike-specific TCRs target unmutated variant regions. Baseline seropositivity characterized only six AZD1222 recipients. Donors were mostly white British, more females; clonal diversity possibly underestimated.

Only in-frame clones appear in the TCRdb table, and some are missing; sequencing was by immunoSEQ multiplex PCR. The sample lists hundreds of thousands of clones; under 95% were seen once. The CDR3 has 14 amino acids. V lost 3 bases to trimming and J lost 0 bases, with 9 bases between them. The V gene's germline CDR1 is SGDLS and CDR2 YYNGEE. In the case of this clone: The target antigen is unknown.

The starting material was peripheral blood, obtained on day 0 of MenACWY control vaccination. The receptor's source is an adult in good health. This rearrangement joins TRBV9 to TRBJ1-1; D perhaps matches TRBD1 (5 bases). The DNA of the CDR3 is TGTGCCAGCAGCGAGACAGCGATGAACACTGAAGCTTTCTTT. It codes for CASSETAMNTEAFF. Using reference TRBV9 and TRBJ1-1 for the parts outside the CDR3, the full variable domain is DSGVTQTPKHLITATGQRVTLRCSPRSGDLSVYWYQQSLDQGLQFLIQYYNGEERAKGNILERFSAQQFPDLHSELNLSSLELGDSALYFCASSETAMNTEAFFGQGTRLTVV.